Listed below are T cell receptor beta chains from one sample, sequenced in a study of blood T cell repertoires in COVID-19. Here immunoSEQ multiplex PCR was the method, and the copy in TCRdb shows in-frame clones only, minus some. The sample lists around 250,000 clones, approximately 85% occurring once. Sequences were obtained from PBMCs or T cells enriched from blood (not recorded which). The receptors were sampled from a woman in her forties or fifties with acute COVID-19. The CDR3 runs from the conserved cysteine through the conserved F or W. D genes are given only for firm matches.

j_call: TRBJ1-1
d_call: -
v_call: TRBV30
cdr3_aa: CAWGLGAENTEAFF

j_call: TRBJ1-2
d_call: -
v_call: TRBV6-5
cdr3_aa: CASSLGQLNYGYTF

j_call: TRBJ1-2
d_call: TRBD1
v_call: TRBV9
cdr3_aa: CASSVDQGDYGYTF

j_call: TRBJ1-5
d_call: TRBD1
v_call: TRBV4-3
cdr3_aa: CASSQEKGQAYSNQPQHF

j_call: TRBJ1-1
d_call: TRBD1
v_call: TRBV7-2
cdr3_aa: CASSLTGRNTEAFF

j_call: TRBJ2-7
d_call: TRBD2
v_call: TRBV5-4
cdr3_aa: CAGNREGEYEQYF

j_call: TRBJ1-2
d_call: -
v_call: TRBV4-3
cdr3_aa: CASSQDPDTTYGYTF

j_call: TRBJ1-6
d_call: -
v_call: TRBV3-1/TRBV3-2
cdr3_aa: CASSQDLQGLNSPLHF

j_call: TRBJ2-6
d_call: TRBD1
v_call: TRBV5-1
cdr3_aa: CASSMQGQGFGGANVLTF

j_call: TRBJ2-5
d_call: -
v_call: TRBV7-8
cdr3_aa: CASSLGRLETQYF

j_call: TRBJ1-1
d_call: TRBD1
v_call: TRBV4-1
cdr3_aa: CASRSQGAADTEAFF

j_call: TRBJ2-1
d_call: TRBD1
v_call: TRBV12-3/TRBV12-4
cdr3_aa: CASSFRGLNEQFF

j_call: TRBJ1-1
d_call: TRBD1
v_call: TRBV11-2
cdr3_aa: CASRDTGGGEAFF

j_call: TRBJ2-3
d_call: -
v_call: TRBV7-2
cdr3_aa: CASSPRDTQYF

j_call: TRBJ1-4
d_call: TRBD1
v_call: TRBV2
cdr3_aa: CASSQLAWDRSTNEKLFF

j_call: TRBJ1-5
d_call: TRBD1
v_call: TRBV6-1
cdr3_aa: CASSDLDRVSNQPQHF

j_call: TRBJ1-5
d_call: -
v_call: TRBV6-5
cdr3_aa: CASSKAISNQPQHF

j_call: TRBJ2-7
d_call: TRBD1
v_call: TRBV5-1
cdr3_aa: CASSSDRGDDEQYF

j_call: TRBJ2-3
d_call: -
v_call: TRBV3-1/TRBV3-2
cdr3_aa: CASSFGQKGTQYF

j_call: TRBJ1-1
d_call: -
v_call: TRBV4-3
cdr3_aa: CASSSSRSSGRTEAFF

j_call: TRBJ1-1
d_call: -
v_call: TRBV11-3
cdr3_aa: CASSLDGGMNTEAFF

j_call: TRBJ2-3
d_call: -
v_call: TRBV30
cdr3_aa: CAWSPPADTQYF

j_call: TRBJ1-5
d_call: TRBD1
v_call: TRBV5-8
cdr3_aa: CASSPGQFSNQPQHF

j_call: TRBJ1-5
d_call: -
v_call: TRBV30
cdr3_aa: CAWSLWGGNQPQHF

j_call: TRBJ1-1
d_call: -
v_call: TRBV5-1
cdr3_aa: CASSLSDTEAFF

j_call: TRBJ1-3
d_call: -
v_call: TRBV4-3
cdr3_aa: CASSQGLPVSGNTIYF

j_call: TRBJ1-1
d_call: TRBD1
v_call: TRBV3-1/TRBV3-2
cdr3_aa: CASSQMQGVEAFF

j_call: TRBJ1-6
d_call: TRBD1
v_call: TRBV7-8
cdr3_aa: CASSPGQRASFALHF

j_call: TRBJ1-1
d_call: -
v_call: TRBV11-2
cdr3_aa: CASSLNAGTEAFF

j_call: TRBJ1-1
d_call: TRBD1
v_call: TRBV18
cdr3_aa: CASEKTGENTEAFF

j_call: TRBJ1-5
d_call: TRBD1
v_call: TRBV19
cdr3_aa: CASSIGTVDGQPQHF

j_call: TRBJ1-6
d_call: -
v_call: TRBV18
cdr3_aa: CASSPPVQGPGSPLHF

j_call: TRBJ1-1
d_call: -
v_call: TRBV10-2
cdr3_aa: CASSERKTLHDTEAFF

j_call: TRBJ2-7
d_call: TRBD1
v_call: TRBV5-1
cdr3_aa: CASSGQTGYEQYF

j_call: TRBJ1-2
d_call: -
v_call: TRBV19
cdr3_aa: CASSLTGQTSGYTF

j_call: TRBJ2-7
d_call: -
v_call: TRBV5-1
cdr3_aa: CASSPNAGTYEQYF

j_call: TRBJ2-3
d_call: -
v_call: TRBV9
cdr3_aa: CASSESYPDTQYF

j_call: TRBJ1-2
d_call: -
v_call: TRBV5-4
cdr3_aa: CASSLSGPGHGYTF

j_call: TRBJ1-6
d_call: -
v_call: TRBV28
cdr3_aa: CASTLAGSSYNSPLHF

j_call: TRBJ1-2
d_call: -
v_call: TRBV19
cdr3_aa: CASTATESNYGYTF